A selection of T cell receptor beta chains follows, all from one sample in a study of T-cell memory formation after mild COVID-19. TCRdb fed the 5' RACE reads into MiXCR, producing one record per CDR3 protein. The data contain 500,000 to 650,000 distinct CDR3 sequences, about 20% of them seen just once; the ten biggest clones take up 7.5% to 9.5%. Specimen: PBMCs or a T cell subset sorted from them (not recorded which). Receptor source: an adult woman who had mild COVID-19 (a few samples of this study predate the infection). Cell type and time point are not known. Both conserved end residues are part of each CDR3. D genes are given only for firm matches. A row's size may be missing; if present it is once, few, many or a size class.

cdr3_length | d_call | j_call | clone_size | v_call | cdr3_aa | cdr3_nt
14 | NA | TRBJ1-2 | NA | TRBV12-3/TRBV12-4 | CASSLGRTNYGYTF | TGTGCCAGCAGTTTAGGACGGACTAACTATGGCTACACCTTC
15 | NA | TRBJ1-1 | few | TRBV20-1 | CSARDDRGLNTEAFF | TGCAGTGCTAGAGATGATAGGGGTTTGAACACTGAAGCTTTCTTT
15 | TRBD1 | TRBJ2-5 | NA | TRBV7-9 | CASSSRQGAQETQYF | TGTGCCAGCAGCTCCCGACAGGGGGCGCAGGAGACCCAGTACTTC
16 | NA | TRBJ2-1 | few | TRBV5-4 | CASSLGLATSYNEQFF | TGTGCCAGCAGCTTGGGGCTAGCAACGTCCTACAATGAGCAGTTCTTC
17 | TRBD2 | TRBJ2-1 | few | TRBV2 | CASDEGWLAGGNNEQFF | TGTGCCAGCGACGAAGGATGGCTAGCGGGGGGTAACAATGAGCAGTTCTTC
11 | NA | TRBJ2-3 | NA | TRBV20-1 | CSAGRSDTQYF | TGCAGTGCGGGCCGATCAGATACGCAGTATTTT
15 | TRBD2 | TRBJ2-1 | few | TRBV30 | CAWSVTSGPYNEQFF | TGTGCCTGGAGTGTCACTAGCGGTCCCTACAATGAGCAGTTCTTC
14 | NA | TRBJ2-2 | NA | TRBV30 | CAWSSGVVNGELFF | TGTGCCTGGAGTTCGGGGGTTGTTAACGGGGAGCTGTTTTTT
19 | TRBD1 | TRBJ2-1 | few | TRBV5-1 | CASSFPAMSGQGGYNEQFF | TGCGCCAGCAGCTTCCCAGCAATGAGCGGACAGGGAGGCTACAATGAGCAGTTCTTC
14 | NA | TRBJ1-2 | few | TRBV5-5 | CASSLGGVNYGYTF | TGTGCCAGCAGCTTGGGGGGGGTCAACTATGGCTACACCTTC
14 | NA | TRBJ1-5 | few | TRBV5-1 | CASSFDSPNQPQHF | TGCGCCAGCAGCTTCGACAGTCCCAATCAGCCCCAGCATTTT
15 | NA | TRBJ2-7 | few | TRBV7-8 | CASSFLDGNSYEQYF | TGTGCCAGCAGCTTCCTGGACGGAAACTCCTACGAGCAGTACTTC
17 | NA | TRBJ2-1 | few | TRBV3-1 | CASSQDRPSSSYNEQFF | TGTGCCAGCAGCCAAGACAGGCCCAGCTCCTCCTACAATGAGCAGTTCTTC
15 | NA | TRBJ1-5 | few | TRBV30 | CAWSWGGYTNQPQHF | TGTGCCTGGAGTTGGGGAGGGTATACGAATCAGCCCCAGCATTTT
14 | NA | TRBJ1-1 | NA | TRBV19 | CASSMQGMGTEAFF | TGTGCCAGTAGTATGCAGGGGATGGGCACTGAAGCTTTCTTT
15 | NA | TRBJ2-3 | NA | TRBV20-1 | CSARRGRGSTDTQYF | TGCAGTGCTAGGCGGGGTAGGGGAAGCACAGATACGCAGTATTTT
12 | NA | TRBJ2-1 | few | TRBV9 | CASSVEENEQFF | TGTGCCAGCAGCGTAGAAGAAAATGAGCAGTTCTTC
14 | TRBD1 | TRBJ1-2 | NA | TRBV27 | CASSFNRGGEGYTF | TGTGCCAGCAGTTTTAACAGGGGGGGTGAGGGCTACACCTTC
15 | NA | TRBJ2-3 | many | TRBV3-1 | CASSHNGLLTDTQYF | TGTGCCAGCAGCCACAATGGACTACTCACAGATACGCAGTATTTT
14 | NA | TRBJ2-5 | few | TRBV20-1 | CSALPTTGQETQYF | TGCAGTGCCCTACCAACTACAGGGCAAGAGACCCAGTACTTC
16 | TRBD2 | TRBJ2-1 | NA | TRBV27 | CASKTPSGLSYNEQFF | TGTGCCAGCAAAACCCCTAGCGGCCTCTCCTACAATGAGCAGTTCTTC
13 | NA | TRBJ2-3 | few | TRBV7-9 | CASFRGGNYTQYF | TGTGCCAGCTTTAGAGGGGGGAACTATACGCAGTATTTT
11 | NA | TRBJ2-1 | few | TRBV25-1 | CASWDWGEQFF | TGTGCCAGCTGGGACTGGGGTGAGCAGTTCTTC
12 | NA | TRBJ2-3 | many | TRBV7-3 | CASSPGKDTQYF | TGTGCCAGCAGCCCAGGGAAAGATACGCAGTATTTT
15 | TRBD1 | TRBJ1-1 | few | TRBV5-1 | CASSLVDRVDTEAFF | TGCGCCAGCAGCTTGGTGGACAGGGTGGACACTGAAGCTTTCTTT
15 | NA | TRBJ2-4 | few | TRBV11-2 | CASSLLRGRENIQYF | TGTGCCAGCAGCTTACTCAGGGGTCGAGAGAACATTCAGTACTTC
15 | TRBD1 | TRBJ2-2 | NA | TRBV12-3/TRBV12-4 | CASSPLGQGPGELFF | TGTGCCAGCAGTCCCCTGGGACAGGGTCCCGGGGAGCTGTTTTTT
12 | TRBD1 | TRBJ1-1 | few | TRBV7-9 | CASNDRGPEAFF | TGTGCCAGCAACGACAGGGGGCCTGAAGCTTTCTTT
14 | TRBD1 | TRBJ2-1 | few | TRBV20-1 | CSAKGQEYYNEQFF | TGCAGTGCTAAGGGACAGGAATACTACAATGAGCAGTTCTTC
16 | NA | TRBJ2-1 | NA | TRBV5-1 | CASRNTTGSAIGEQFF | TGCGCCAGCAGGAACACAACAGGGAGCGCTATCGGTGAGCAGTTCTTC
15 | NA | TRBJ2-7 | few | TRBV27 | CASSKTGKEGYEQYF | TGTGCCAGCAGTAAGACAGGGAAGGAGGGATACGAGCAGTACTTC